The 6 T cell receptor beta chains given below trace back to one sample, sequenced in a study of shared clonotypes between healthy human individuals. Some clones are missing from TCRdb's copy, which holds only in-frame ones; the method was immunoSEQ multiplex PCR. Among about 1.1 million clones listed, around 82% were seen once. Material: memory CD4+ T cells from PBMCs. Specified subset: CD45RA-negative fraction. The receptors come from a young man in good health. Some clones in this sample may be carry-over from other donors' samples.

This clone was seen ten or more times. The CDR3 protein is CASSHRLVDTGELFF. The CDR3 DNA follows: TGTGCCAGCAGTCATCGATTAGTTGACACCGGGGAGCTGTTTTTT. The chain couples TRBV5-8 to TRBJ2-2; no clear D gene. Per germline, CDR1 SGHTS and CDR2 YDEGEE. The CDR3 is 15 residues long. The germline V and J ends were trimmed by 5 bases and 3 bases, with 14 bases remaining between them.

The chain employs TRBV6-5 and TRBJ2-5; 7 positions agree with TRBD2. J gave up 7 bases and V 6 bases, and 8 bases lay outside the gene matches. From germline, CDR1 is MNHEY and CDR2 SVGAGI. The length of the CDR3 is 13 residues. The CDR3 reads CASRFGRWGTQYF. The CDR3 DNA reads TGTGCCAGCAGATTCGGGAGGTGGGGGACCCAGTACTTC.

DNA of the CDR3: TGTGCCTGGCAGGACCGACGAACAGATACGCAGTATTTT. Translated: CAWQDRRTDTQYF. The rearrangement links TRBV30 to TRBJ2-3; no reliable D call. From germline, CDR1 is GTSNPN and CDR2 SVGIG (reference sequence). Deletions cut 5 bases from V and 3 bases from J, with 12 bases between. This CDR3 spans 13 amino acids.

The J gene is TRBJ1-5, the V gene TRBV28; no definite D call. V shed 2 bases and J shed 0 bases, with 14 bases lying between them. This CDR3 has 17 residues. The germline V gene has CDR1 MDHEN and CDR2 SYDVKM. The CDR3 loop reads CASSLIHVTRSNQPQHF. DNA of the CDR3: TGTGCCAGCAGTTTAATACACGTTACTCGTAGCAATCAGCCCCAGCATTTT.

The V gene is TRBV2, the J gene TRBJ2-5; D gene uncertain. The DNA end is a closer match to TRBJ2-7, so the J assignment may be wrong. This CDR3 has 13 amino acids. In germline, CDR1 is SNHLY, CDR2 FYNNEI. The CDR3 protein is CATAIRRNYEQYF. CDR3 bases: TGTGCCACCGCAATCCGGCGGAACTACGAGCAGTACTTC.

This clone has a handful of counts. The chain joins TRBV15 to TRBJ2-5; 9 bases fit TRBD1. Germline CDR1 is LNHNV and CDR2 is YYDKDF (reference sequence). The junction had 5 bases not matched to a gene; V was cut back by 4 bases and J by 2 bases. The CDR3 is made up of 15 amino acids. For the CDR3, the DNA is TGTGCCACCAGCAACCCTGGGACAGGGCAAGAGACCCAGTACTTC. Translating gives CATSNPGTGQETQYF.